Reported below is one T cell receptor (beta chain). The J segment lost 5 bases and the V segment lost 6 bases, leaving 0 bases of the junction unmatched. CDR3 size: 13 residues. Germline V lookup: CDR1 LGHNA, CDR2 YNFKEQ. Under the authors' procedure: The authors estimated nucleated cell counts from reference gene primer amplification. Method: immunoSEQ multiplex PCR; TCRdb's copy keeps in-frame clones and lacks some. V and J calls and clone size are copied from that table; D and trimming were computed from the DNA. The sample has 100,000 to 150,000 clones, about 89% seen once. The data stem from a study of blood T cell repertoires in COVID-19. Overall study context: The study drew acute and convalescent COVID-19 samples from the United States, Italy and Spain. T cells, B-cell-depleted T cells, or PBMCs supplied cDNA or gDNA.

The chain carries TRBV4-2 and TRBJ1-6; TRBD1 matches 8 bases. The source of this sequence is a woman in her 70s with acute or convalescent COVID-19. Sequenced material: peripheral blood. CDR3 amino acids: CASRTGDNSPLHF. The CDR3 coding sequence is TGTGCCAGCAGGACAGGGGATAATTCACCCCTCCACTTT.